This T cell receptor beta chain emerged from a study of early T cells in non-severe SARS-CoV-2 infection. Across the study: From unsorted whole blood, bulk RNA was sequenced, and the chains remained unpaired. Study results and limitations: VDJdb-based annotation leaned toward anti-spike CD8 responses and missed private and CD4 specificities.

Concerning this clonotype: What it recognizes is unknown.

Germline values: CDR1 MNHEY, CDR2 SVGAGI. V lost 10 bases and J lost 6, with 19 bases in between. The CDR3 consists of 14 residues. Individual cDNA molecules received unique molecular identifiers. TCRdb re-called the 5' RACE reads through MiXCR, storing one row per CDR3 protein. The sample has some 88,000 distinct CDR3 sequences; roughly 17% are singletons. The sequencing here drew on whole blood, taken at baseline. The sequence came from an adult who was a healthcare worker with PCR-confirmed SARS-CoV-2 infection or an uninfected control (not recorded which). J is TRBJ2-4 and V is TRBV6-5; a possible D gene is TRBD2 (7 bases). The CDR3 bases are TGTGCCACAAAATCTGGGGGGGCTGGAAACATTCAGTACTTC. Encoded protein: CATKSGGAGNIQYF.